Given below is one T cell receptor beta chain in context. Its antigen is undetermined. Germline is not matched at one junction end, which may reflect a read error. The entire patient cohort was treatment-naive prior to thyroid surgery. This CDR3 has 17 residues. Per germline, CDR1 MNHEY and CDR2 SVGAGI. Original methodology: The distant-metastasis classifier for papillary thyroid cancer was built from CDR3 differences across clinicopathological groups. TCRdb reassembled clones from the PCR reads with MiXCR. The V and J calls follow TCRdb's processing rather than the paper's. The sample yields about 33,000 clones, 15% to 20% seen once. This sample is part of a study of metastatic and nonmetastatic thyroid tumors. About the study: Across peripheral blood and tumor or nodule tissue samples taken from malignant and benign thyroid patients, the repertoires were compared with one another. Study-wide points: For both blood and tumor, malignant thyroid tumors reportedly showed significantly higher TCR beta diversity than benign nodules did.

Sequenced input: blood. The chain links TRBV6-5 to TRBJ2-7, with 7 bases aligning to TRBD2. The receptor was isolated from a male donor with papillary thyroid cancer or a benign thyroid nodule (not recorded which). Some clones in this sample may be carry-over from other donors' samples. The CDR3: CASIYLVSSGTRDEQHF. The CDR3 coding sequence is TGTGCCAGCATTTATTTAGTCTCCAGCGGGACGAGGGACGAGCAGCACTTC.